This T cell receptor beta chain is from a study of blood T cell repertoires in COVID-19 (TCRdb year 2020). Study-level background: Collaborator samples came from the United States, Italy and Spain and covered acute and convalescent phases of COVID-19. Samples were obtained from the ongoing ImmuneRACE study (first 160 participants) and from about 1,300 subjects provided by 6 global collaborators. Deeply sampled blood TCRbeta repertoires from subjects exposed to, actively infected with, or recovered from COVID-19 were included in the dataset. The material from the prospective study consisted of cDNA or gDNA derived from T cells, B-cell-depleted T cells, or PBMCs. Where available, HLA class I and class II types were obtained from metadata supplied by the sample provider rather than from assay-based typing. The repertoires were released in a freely available public database intended as a resource for research on the immune response to SARS-CoV-2. Sample metadata almost always included a de-identified subject ID, COVID-19 status, age in years and sex. Results and caveats for the whole study, not just this receptor: The amount of clinical and demographic metadata varied by source and participant and was provided uncurated.

The immunoSEQ Assay, a bias-controlled multiplex PCR, was used to amplify TCRbeta CDR3 regions from genomic DNA. The study's processing was this. Within the assay, amplification of reference gene primers was used to estimate how many nucleated cells each sample contained. To quantify the absolute abundance of each unique TCRbeta CDR3 rearrangement, sequence reads were collapsed and filtered. Productive Simpson clonality was computed per sample as the square root of Simpson's diversity index over productive rearrangements. Not all clones reach the TCRdb copy of this immuneACCESS table, which keeps in-frame sequences only. Checked studies attribute under half of the gap to unresolved V genes and leave the rest unexplained. V, J and clone size are those of that table, while D and trimming were read from the DNA. The sample table holds around 250,000 clones, of which roughly nine tenths were seen once. 1% to 1.5% of the sample is held by the ten biggest clonotypes.

Reading from cysteine to phenylalanine, the CDR3 counts 12 amino acids. Only CDR3 DNA is held: 36 bases, read in frame from base 1. A distance of 7 bases separates the germline ends of V and J, which lose 7 bases and 1 base respectively. CDR1 and CDR2 (SQVTM, ANQGSEA) derive from the germline V gene. Note on this clone: The antigen this receptor binds is unknown. No qualities accompany the bases; no much larger clone lies one base away.

Enrolling through a virtual design, the prospective study's participants ranged in age from roughly 18 to 95 years and lived across around 25 United States geographic areas. In the prospective study, cohorts were assigned on the basis of participant-reported clinical history obtained from a screening survey and a study questionnaire. Each participant in the prospective study had whole blood, serum and a nasopharyngeal or oropharyngeal swab collected by mobile phlebotomists. Prospective study participants could optionally give additional blood draws and questionnaires over an approximately two-month period. Blood samples from the prospective study were shipped frozen or at room temperature prior to DNA extraction.

Recombination joined TRBV29-1 with TRBJ2-2; confidence is insufficient to name the D gene. The sequenced material came from PBMCs or T cells enriched from blood (not recorded which). This receptor was identified in a human donor in a cohort exposed to, infected with or recovered from COVID-19 (not recorded which). The donor label of this sample is uncertain. CDR3 sequence: CSAIMNTGELFF. The nucleotide sequence reads as follows: TGCAGCGCAATAATGAACACCGGGGAGCTGTTTTTT.